What follows are 3 T cell receptor beta chains derived from one specimen sequenced in a study of T cells in Graves' hyperthyroidism and ophthalmopathy. Authors of the study amplified TCR beta CDR3 regions from RNA transcripts. HTBI primers were employed in a first-round RT-PCR of the TCR CDR3. TCRdb reprocessed the multiplex PCR reads via MiXCR and lists one record per CDR3 protein. This sample carries around 400,000 distinct CDR3 sequences, 25% of them seen once, and the ten largest clones take more than 60%. The sample comprised blood. These receptors came from a man aged 50 to 60 with Graves' hyperthyroidism.

This clonotype has at least ten counts. CDR3 sequence reads: CASSVTWVETQYF. CDR3 sequence (DNA): TGTGCCAGCAGTGTCACCTGGGTGGAGACCCAGTACTTC. The chain carries TRBV6-1 and TRBJ2-5; no clear D gene. The CDR3 sequence is 13 residues long. Germline V gene sequence: CDR1 MNHNS, CDR2 SASEGT. Trimming took 4 bases from V and 5 from J, leaving 11 bases between them.

CDR3 DNA: TGTGCCAGCAGTCGTGCCGGGACGCTTAGCACAGATACGCAGTATTTT. This encodes CASSRAGTLSTDTQYF. The V call is TRBV28, the J call TRBJ2-3, with D perhaps being TRBD1 or TRBD2 (5 bases each). V was cut by 5 bases and J by 0 bases, with 15 bases left in between. Per the germline V gene, CDR1 is MDHEN and CDR2 is SYDVKM. This CDR3 region has 16 residues.

This clonotype was seen more than once but under ten times. The CDR3 reads CASSVNGLADNEQFF. The DNA for the CDR3 is TGTGCCAGCAGTGTGAACGGACTAGCGGACAATGAGCAGTTCTTC. The chain recombines TRBV6-1 with TRBJ2-1; TRBD2 matches 10 bases. The CDR3 is 15 residues long. Looked up from germline, CDR1 is MNHNS and CDR2 is SASEGT. With V trimmed by 4 bases and J by 5 bases, 5 bases remained unmatched.